This T cell receptor beta chain was identified in a study of blood T cell repertoires in COVID-19. Study-wide background: Samples came from the United States, Italy and Spain, spanning acute and convalescent COVID-19. From T cells, B-cell-depleted T cells, or PBMCs came the material, which was cDNA or gDNA.

The CDR3 totals 15 residues. The V gene lost 0 bases and the J gene lost 9 bases, with 15 bases spanning the gap. In germline, CDR1 is LGHDT, CDR2 YNNKEL (reference sequence). The assay was immunoSEQ multiplex PCR, and TCRdb's table has in-frame clones only and misses some. This table holds about 170,000 clones, approximately 83% found once. What was sequenced was peripheral blood. This clonotype was sampled from a woman older than 75 with acute or convalescent COVID-19. The chain links TRBV3-1 (or the pseudogene TRBV3-2) to TRBJ2-1; D is perhaps TRBD1 (6 bases). This CDR3 is CASSQDRVRGSEQFF. The CDR3 DNA reads as TGTGCCAGCAGCCAAGATAGGGTCAGGGGTAGTGAGCAGTTCTTC.